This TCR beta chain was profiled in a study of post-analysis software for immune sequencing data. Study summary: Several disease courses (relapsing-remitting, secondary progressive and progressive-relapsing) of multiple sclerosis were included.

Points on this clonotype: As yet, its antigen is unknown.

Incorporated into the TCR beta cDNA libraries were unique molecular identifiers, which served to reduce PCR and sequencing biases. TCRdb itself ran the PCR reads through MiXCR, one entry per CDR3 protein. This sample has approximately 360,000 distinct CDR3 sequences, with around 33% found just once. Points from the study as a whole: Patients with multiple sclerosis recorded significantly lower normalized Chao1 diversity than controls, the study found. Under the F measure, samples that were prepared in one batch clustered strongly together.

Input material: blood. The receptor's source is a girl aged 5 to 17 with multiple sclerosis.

CDR3 sequence: CSIRVAGGPADTQYF. The CDR3, as DNA: TGCAGCATTCGAGTAGCGGGGGGGCCAGCAGATACGCAGTATTTT. This rearrangement joins TRBV29-1 to TRBJ2-3, with 11 bases that match TRBD2. The CDR3 spans 15 residues. V lost 8 bases, J lost 4 bases, and 11 bases stayed unmatched. Germline CDR1 reads SQVTM; CDR2 reads ANQGSEA.